These 29 T cell receptor beta chains were all obtained from the same sample, sequenced in a study of human T cells and chemical hapten exposure. A single record per CDR3 protein comes from TCRdb applying MiXCR to the RACE reads. Of around 380,000 distinct CDR3 sequences in the sample, approximately 4.4% are singletons; the top ten hold 2% to 2.5%. Time point: patch test 1, 2 weeks after DPC sensitization. As for treatment: therapeutic diphenylcyclopropenone sensitization with weekly scalp DPC. The sample here was whole blood, taken in connection with sensitization to the hapten diphenylcyclopropenone (DPC). Receptor source: a woman in her fifties or sixties with alopecia areata. Some clones in this sample may be carry-over from other donors' samples.

This clonotype occurred many times. This chain connects TRBV6-5 to TRBJ1-6, with D unresolved. The CDR3 is 16 amino acids. Germline V gives CDR1 MNHEY, CDR2 SVGAGI. Between the trimmed V and J ends, which lost 0 bases and 7 bases, there was a span of 13 bases. The CDR3 spells CASSYSIRNANSPLHF. CDR3 sequence (DNA): TGTGCCAGCAGTTACTCGATCAGGAATGCCAATTCACCCCTCCACTTT.

This clonotype was found many times. The gene calls are TRBV4-1 and TRBJ1-2; 12 bases are shared with TRBD1. CDR3 length equals 16 residues. V gave up 1 base and J gave up 4 bases; unmatched junction bases: 4. Germline V lookup: CDR1 MGHRA, CDR2 YSYEKL. The CDR3: CASSQVGTGGGYGYTF. As DNA, the CDR3 is TGCGCCAGCAGCCAAGTCGGGACAGGGGGCGGCTATGGCTACACCTTC.

The chain employs TRBV4-2 and TRBJ2-1, with 7 positions matching TRBD2. The J segment lost 6 bases and the V segment lost 3 bases, leaving 5 bases of the junction unmatched. CDR3 length: 14 amino acids. CDR1 is LGHNA, CDR2 YNFKEQ, per germline. The CDR3 is CASSQGGTTNEQFF. The CDR3 DNA sequence: TGTGCCAGCAGCCAGGGAGGGACTACCAATGAGCAGTTCTTC.

This clonotype was seen ten or more times. This chain joins TRBV6-2 or TRBV6-3 and TRBJ1-5; TRBD1 might be the D (6 bases). Germline-derived CDR1 and CDR2 are MNHEY and SVGEGT. Deletions cut 3 bases from V and 2 bases from J, with 11 bases between. The CDR3 loop spans 15 amino acids. The CDR3 DNA is TGTGCCAGCAGTTATCGGGACACAGGCAATCAGCCCCAGCATTTT. Translating gives CASSYRDTGNQPQHF.

The genes are TRBV27 and TRBJ2-7; D unclear. CDR1 and CDR2 (germline): MNHEY, SMNVEV (reference sequence). V lost 5 bases to trimming and J lost 7 bases, with 15 bases between them. The CDR3 covers 13 residues. DNA of the CDR3: TGTGCCAGCAGTCCCCCGGCTGGAAGAGAGCAGTACTTC. Amino acid sequence: CASSPPAGREQYF.

V is TRBV30 and J is TRBJ2-3; TRBD2 matches at 12 bases. The CDR3 contains 14 residues. V trimming: 5 bases; J trimming: 3 bases; junction bases outside the gene matches: 3. The germline V gene encodes CDR1 GTSNPN and CDR2 SVGIG (reference sequence). For the CDR3, the DNA is TGTGCCTGGCGACTAGCGGGAGCGACAGATACGCAGTATTTT. This encodes CAWRLAGATDTQYF. Using reference TRBV30 and TRBJ2-3 for the parts outside the CDR3, the full variable domain is SQTIHQWPATLVQPVGSPLSLECTVEGTSNPNLYWYRQAAGRGLQLLFYSVGIGQISSEVPQNLSASRPQDRQFILSSKKLLLSDSGFYLCAWRLAGATDTQYFGPGTRLTVL.

In its sample, this clonotype was seen many times. The chain uses TRBV7-2 and TRBJ2-2, with 14 positions matching TRBD2. Germline V gene lookup returns CDR1 SGHTA and CDR2 FQGNSA. Germline trimming cut 1 base from V and 5 bases from J; bases unmatched to any gene: 6. The CDR3 contains 18 residues. The CDR3 is CASSLVGTSGSATGELFF. CDR3 nucleotide sequence: TGTGCCAGCAGCTTAGTCGGGACTAGCGGGAGTGCAACCGGGGAGCTGTTTTTT.

This clonotype was picked up a small number of times. The V and J genes are TRBV5-1 and TRBJ2-1, with 8 bases that match TRBD2. This CDR3 spans 15 amino acids. Trimming took 0 bases from V and 6 from J; bases not matched to a gene: 5. Germline V gene data show CDR1 as SGHRS and CDR2 as YFSETQ. The CDR3 here is CASSLEAGAFNEQFF. The DNA of the CDR3 is TGCGCCAGCAGCTTGGAAGCGGGAGCGTTCAATGAGCAGTTCTTC.

This clonotype was found many times. The genes are TRBV20-1 and TRBJ2-6, with 10 bases that match TRBD1. J lost 4 bases, V lost 5 bases, and 14 bases had no gene match. The CDR3 runs 18 residues. Germline V gives CDR1 DFQATT, CDR2 SNEGSKA (reference sequence). The CDR3 spells CSAPRRDRGRRGANVLTF. The CDR3 nucleotides read TGCAGTGCTCCTCGCCGGGACAGGGGCCGCCGCGGGGCCAACGTCCTGACTTTC.

CDR3 amino acids: CSATLQAGDYYNEQFF. DNA of the CDR3: TGCAGTGCTACTCTTCAAGCGGGAGATTACTACAATGAGCAGTTCTTC. The chain links TRBV20-1 to TRBJ2-1; 8 bases agree with TRBD2. From germline, CDR1 is DFQATT and CDR2 SNEGSKA (reference sequence). The CDR3 contains 16 residues. After removal of 4 bases from V and 3 bases from J, the junction contained 11 bases not matched to a gene.

There are many counts of this clonotype. The chain couples TRBV7-3 to TRBJ1-1; 7 bases match TRBD1. The CDR3 loop spans 13 amino acids. Germline CDR1 is SGHTA and CDR2 is FQGTGA. Losses at the gene ends were 5 bases for V and 5 bases for J; bases not matched to a gene: 5. CDR3 protein: CASSPRGKTEAFF. CDR3 sequence (DNA): TGTGCCAGCAGCCCCAGGGGGAAAACTGAAGCTTTCTTT.

This clonotype was counted ten times or more. The chain combines TRBV5-1 with TRBJ2-7; TRBD1 is a possible D gene (6 bases). Deletions cut 4 bases from V and 4 bases from J, with 15 bases between. CDR1 and CDR2 (germline): SGHRS, YFSETQ. CDR3 length equals 14 residues. The CDR3 is CASSPTGFMYEQYF. For the CDR3, the DNA is TGCGCCAGCAGCCCCACAGGGTTTATGTACGAGCAGTACTTC.

The table lists this clonotype with a few counts. The genes are TRBV9 and TRBJ2-3, with 8 positions matching TRBD2. CDR1 and CDR2 (germline): SGDLS, YYNGEE. The CDR3 covers 16 residues. Trimming at V came to 0 bases and at J to 5 bases, leaving 8 bases not matched to a gene. CDR3 in DNA: TGTGCCAGCAGCGTAGGCAGCGGGGGAACTTTAGATACGCAGTATTTT. This encodes CASSVGSGGTLDTQYF.

Only a few counts were recorded for this clonotype. The CDR3 DNA sequence: TGTGCCAGCAGCCAAGGGACTAGGGGGCCCTCCCAAGAGACCCAGTACTTC. Translating it yields CASSQGTRGPSQETQYF. This chain connects TRBV3-1 to TRBJ2-5; D might be TRBD1 or TRBD2, each matching 7 bases. This CDR3 has 17 residues. Trimming took off 1 base at V and 1 base at J, with 16 bases between the two ends. Germline assignment: CDR1 LGHDT and CDR2 YNNKEL (reference sequence).

This clonotype was seen a few times. The CDR3 loop is CASSVGGVSTYEQYF. The CDR3 DNA follows: TGTGCCAGCAGCGTAGGAGGGGTAAGCACTTACGAGCAGTACTTC. V gene TRBV9 combines with J gene TRBJ2-7, with D perhaps matching TRBD1 or TRBD2 (5 bases each). V lost 0 bases and J lost 4, with 14 bases in between. This CDR3 has 15 amino acids. Germline V lookup: CDR1 SGDLS, CDR2 YYNGEE.

In this sample, this clonotype turned up many times. The chain combines TRBV28 with TRBJ1-2; D is uncertain. V shed 7 bases and J shed 0 bases, with 12 bases lying between them. Germline assignment: CDR1 MDHEN and CDR2 SYDVKM. The length of the CDR3 is 14 residues. For the CDR3, the DNA is TGTGCCAGCATGACAACAGAATCTAACTATGGCTACACCTTC. This gives the protein CASMTTESNYGYTF.

This clonotype was recorded many times. The rearrangement links TRBV28 to TRBJ2-5, with 9 bases identical to TRBD1. V lost 5 bases and J lost 3; bases outside the gene matches: 4. The CDR3 spans 14 residues. Germline V lookup: CDR1 MDHEN, CDR2 SYDVKM. CDR3 in amino acids: CASSRDRAEETQYF. The CDR3 region has the DNA TGTGCCAGCAGTAGGGACAGGGCTGAAGAGACCCAGTACTTC.

Only a few counts were recorded for this clonotype. V usage is TRBV13 and J usage is TRBJ2-7; D may correspond to TRBD1 or TRBD2 (5 bases each). The CDR3 covers 14 residues. V lost 5 bases to trimming and J lost 6 bases, with 17 bases between them. CDR1 and CDR2 from the germline V gene are PRHDT and FYEKMQ (reference sequence). As DNA, the CDR3 is TGTGCCAGCAGCGGGACGGATGAGAGGGGCGAGCAGTACTTC. This encodes CASSGTDERGEQYF.

This clonotype was detected a few times. This chain connects TRBV27 to TRBJ1-2; 8 nucleotides agree with TRBD1. The V and J ends lost 10 bases and 2 bases, in that order; junction bases with no gene match: 12. The CDR3 has 15 residues. Germline-derived CDR1 and CDR2 are MNHEY and SMNVEV (reference sequence). The CDR3 DNA sequence: TGTGCCACCCTAATTGGACAGGGCGGAAACTATGGCTACACCTTC. This codes for CATLIGQGGNYGYTF.

The table lists this clonotype with many counts. The V gene is TRBV3-1, the J gene TRBJ1-1, with 7 bases aligning to TRBD1. This CDR3 region has 15 residues. The junction had 7 bases not matched to a gene; V was cut back by 4 bases and J by 2 bases. The germline gives CDR1 LGHDT, CDR2 YNNKEL (reference sequence). The CDR3 nucleotides read TGTGCCAGCAGCCTTTACGGGACAGCAAACACTGAAGCTTTCTTT. This sequence encodes CASSLYGTANTEAFF.

Ten or more counts support this clonotype. The chain carries TRBV3-1 and TRBJ1-2, with a possible D match to TRBD1 (5 bases). Trimming stripped 4 bases from V and 3 bases from J, with 18 bases between. CDR3 length: 16 amino acids. From germline, CDR1 is LGHDT and CDR2 YNNKEL (reference sequence). The CDR3 region is CASSPGRGESDYGYTF. The CDR3 coding sequence is TGTGCCAGCAGCCCGGGACGCGGAGAGTCTGACTATGGCTACACCTTC.

There are many counts of this clonotype. The CDR3 sequence: CSVEGLGALKEQFF. CDR3 coding DNA: TGCAGCGTTGAAGGGCTAGGAGCCCTCAAGGAGCAGTTCTTC. The rearrangement uses TRBV29-1 and TRBJ2-1; D remains unclear. The germline V gene has CDR1 SQVTM and CDR2 ANQGSEA. CDR3 length: 14 residues. V was trimmed by 1 base and J by 10 bases, leaving 17 bases between them.

In its sample, this clonotype was seen a few times. The gene calls are TRBV6-6 and TRBJ2-7, with 9 bases that match TRBD1. The CDR3 contains 15 residues. Germline assignment: CDR1 MNHNY and CDR2 SVGAGI (reference sequence). V shed 7 bases, J shed 4 bases, and the junction held 11 bases outside the gene matches. The CDR3 coding sequence is TGTGCCAGCACCCATCCAGGGGGGACAGGGTACGAGCAGTACTTC. This codes for CASTHPGGTGYEQYF.

The CDR3 spells CASSHGGIYEQYF. Here the CDR3 DNA reads TGTGCCAGCAGCCACGGCGGCATCTACGAGCAGTACTTC. The chain has TRBV4-2 and TRBJ2-7; D unclear. Germline CDR1 is LGHNA and CDR2 is YNFKEQ. V lost 3 bases and J 3 bases, leaving 9 bases between the germline ends. The CDR3 spans 13 residues.

This clonotype occurred many times. The chain recombines TRBV12-3 or TRBV12-4 with TRBJ2-2; 7 bases fit TRBD1. Trimming at V came to 2 bases and at J to 6 bases, leaving 3 bases not matched to a gene. This CDR3 has 14 amino acids. In DNA form, the CDR3 reads TGTGCCAGCAGTTTATCGACAGGGTCCGGGGAGCTGTTTTTT. As protein: CASSLSTGSGELFF.

This clonotype was detected ten times or more. This sequence joins TRBV6-2 or TRBV6-3 and TRBJ1-5; 8 positions agree with TRBD1. V gave up 3 bases and J gave up 5 bases; unmatched junction bases: 6. Per germline, CDR1 MNHEY and CDR2 SVGEGT. The CDR3 runs 15 residues. The CDR3 sequence is CASSYFRGPDQPQHF. CDR3 nucleotide sequence: TGTGCCAGCAGTTATTTCAGGGGGCCCGATCAGCCCCAGCATTTT.

This clonotype was counted many times. V gene TRBV28 combines with J gene TRBJ2-5; 10 nucleotides match TRBD2. The CDR3 has 14 amino acids. From germline, CDR1 is MDHEN and CDR2 SYDVKM. With 9 bases clipped from V and 4 bases from J, the junction kept 8 bases outside the gene matches. The CDR3 DNA follows: TGTGCCAGTAGCGAAGCGGGAGGGCGAGAGACCCAGTACTTC. Amino acids: CASSEAGGRETQYF.

This clonotype has just a few counts. The rearrangement links TRBV12-3 or TRBV12-4 to TRBJ2-7, with TRBD1 identical over 8 bases. V gave up 6 bases and J gave up 8 bases; unmatched junction bases: 9. The CDR3 totals 13 residues. CDR3 sequence reads: CASSRDRPPKQYF. In DNA, the CDR3 is TGTGCCAGCAGCCGGGACAGGCCACCGAAGCAGTACTTC.

Points on this clonotype: A read error may be the cause here, since a much bigger clone is one base away. The chain employs TRBV29-1 and TRBJ2-3, with D uncertain. The germline V gene has CDR1 SQVTM and CDR2 ANQGSEA. Trimming took 3 bases from V and 6 from J, leaving 4 bases between them. The CDR3 totals 10 residues. The CDR3 DNA is TGCAGCGTTGAGAGGGATACGCAGTATTTT. Protein: CSVERDTQYF.